The sequence of this TCR beta chain was determined in a study of control samples from healthy donors and cancer patients. Some clones are missing from TCRdb's copy, which holds only in-frame ones; the method was immunoSEQ multiplex PCR. Counted here are about 74,000 clones, 70% to 90% occurring once; the ten biggest clones make up around 5.7%. This CDR3 has 14 residues. Deletions cut 6 bases from V and 2 bases from J, with 13 bases between. Germline assignment: CDR1 SNHLY and CDR2 FYNNEI. Sequencing was performed on blood. The rearrangement uses TRBV2 and TRBJ1-1, with D possibly TRBD1 on 6 matching bases. This clonotype was obtained from a woman aged 45 to 65 in good health. CDR3 residues: CASRNRAGNTEAFF. CDR3 sequence (DNA): TGTGCCAGCAGGAACAGGGCGGGAAACACTGAAGCTTTCTTT.